Below are 19 T cell receptor beta chains sequenced from a single sample in a study of T cells expressing NK-cell markers. One entry per CDR3 protein, without DNA, is what TCRdb gives after re-calling the 5' RACE reads. Its table lists 500,000 to 700,000 distinct CDR3 sequences. The sequenced material came from blood T cells: a sorted CD56 or NKG2C T cell subset, CD4+ or CD8+ T cells, or bulk PBMC T cells (not recorded which). Every receptor here comes from a man aged 18 to 30 in good health.

The CDR3 here is CASSYSELAGEQFF. This chain joins TRBV6-2 or TRBV6-3 and TRBJ2-1. Germline CDR1 reads MNHEY; CDR2 reads SVGEGT. This CDR3 region has 14 residues.

The J gene is TRBJ2-2, the V gene TRBV12-3 or TRBV12-4; lacking DNA, the TRBD1 call made by TCRdb goes unchecked. This CDR3 contains 14 residues. The CDR3 region is CASRGTGDTGELFF.

This chain joins TRBV18 and TRBJ1-1. The CDR3 extends over 16 amino acids. Germline-derived CDR1 and CDR2 are KGHSH and LQKENI. CDR3 residues: CASSPTESLLGTEAFF. The whole variable domain, filled in from reference TRBV18 and TRBJ1-1, reads NAGVMQNPRHLVRRRGQEARLRCSPMKGHSHVYWYRQLPEEGLKFMVYLQKENIIDESGMPKERFSAEFPKEGPSILRIQQVVRGDSAAYFCASSPTESLLGTEAFFGQGTRLTVV.

V and J are TRBV18 and TRBJ2-1. The CDR3 spans 13 residues. Germline V CDR1 and CDR2: KGHSH, LQKENI. CDR3 sequence reads: CASSPSGLNEQFF.

The V call is TRBV18, the J call TRBJ2-1. The CDR3 spans 16 residues. Germline V gene data show CDR1 as KGHSH and CDR2 as LQKENI. The CDR3: CASSPVLRSVNNEQFF.

The chain employs TRBV7-8 and TRBJ1-5. CDR3 length: 16 residues. Germline lookup yields CDR1 SGHVS and CDR2 FQNEAQ. CDR3 residues: CASSQFSTLGNQPQHF.

The V and J genes are TRBV12-3 or TRBV12-4 and TRBJ2-5; checking the TCRdb D call of TRBD1 is not possible without DNA. The CDR3 spans 15 residues. The chain's CDR3 is CASSLAHGRGETQYF.

V and J are TRBV25-1 and TRBJ2-7; TCRdb gives TRBD2 as the D gene, but with no DNA this cannot be confirmed. The CDR3 length is 16 residues. CDR1 and CDR2 (germline): MGHDK, SYGVNS. CDR3 region: CASSESLAGDPYEQYF.

The V gene is TRBV3-1, the J gene TRBJ2-5; TCRdb reports TRBD2, a call that lacks DNA to check it against. Germline CDR1 and CDR2: LGHDT and YNNKEL (reference sequence). The CDR3 sequence is 13 residues long. The CDR3 reads CASSRQLVETQYF.

The rearrangement links TRBV7-9 to TRBJ1-3; as DNA is missing, the TRBD1 call by TCRdb cannot be tested. Per germline, CDR1 SEHNR and CDR2 FQNEAQ (reference sequence). CDR3 length equals 17 residues. The CDR3 region is CASSLDLPTGAGNTIYF.

The chain combines TRBV7-9 with TRBJ2-3; TCRdb's D gene call, TRBD1, goes unchecked for lack of DNA. Germline-derived CDR1 and CDR2 are SEHNR and FQNEAQ (reference sequence). CDR3 length: 16 residues. This CDR3 is CASSSPPTGTTDTQYF.

This chain connects TRBV4-3 to TRBJ2-7. CDR3 size: 12 residues. Germline V gene lookup returns CDR1 LGHNA and CDR2 YSLEER. CDR3 residues: CASSQEKVEQYF.

The chain is built from TRBV30 and TRBJ1-2. This CDR3 spans 13 amino acids. Germline CDR1 GTSNPN, CDR2 SVGIG (reference sequence). CDR3 loop: CALDREVDYGYTF.

The chain combines TRBV7-8 with TRBJ2-3. The CDR3 is 17 amino acids. Germline V gene lookup returns CDR1 SGHVS and CDR2 FQNEAQ. CDR3: CASSRTRSLVDTDTQYF. Full variable domain (remainder filled in from reference TRBV7-8 and TRBJ2-3): GAGVSQSPRYKVAKRGQDVALRCDPISGHVSLFWYQQALGQGPEFLTYFQNEAQLDKSGLPSDRFFAERPEGSVSTLKIQRTQQEDSAVYLCASSRTRSLVDTDTQYFGPGTRLTVL.

Here the CDR3 reads CASRFGLLAAQETQYF. The chain uses TRBV5-8 and TRBJ2-5; TCRdb's D gene call, TRBD2, goes unchecked for lack of DNA. There are 16 residues in the CDR3. Germline values: CDR1 SGHTS, CDR2 YDEGEE.

V gene TRBV24-1 combines with J gene TRBJ2-1; the D gene TCRdb calls, TRBD2, cannot be checked with no DNA. The CDR3 runs 16 residues. Per the germline V gene, CDR1 is KGHDR and CDR2 is SFDVKD. The CDR3 protein is CATSDLAGSSYNEQFF.

V is TRBV11-2 and J is TRBJ2-4. The CDR3 is 13 amino acids. The germline V gene has CDR1 SGHAT and CDR2 FQNNGV. CDR3 in amino acids: CASSFGYKNIQYF.

Here the CDR3 reads CSVKTASTDTQYF. This chain links TRBV29-1 with TRBJ2-3. CDR1 and CDR2 (germline): SQVTM, ANQGSEA. The length of the CDR3 is 13 residues.

The chain carries TRBV4-2 and TRBJ2-2. Germline CDR1 and CDR2: LGHNA and YNFKEQ. The CDR3 sequence is 15 residues long. The CDR3 protein is CASSQVAADTGELFF.